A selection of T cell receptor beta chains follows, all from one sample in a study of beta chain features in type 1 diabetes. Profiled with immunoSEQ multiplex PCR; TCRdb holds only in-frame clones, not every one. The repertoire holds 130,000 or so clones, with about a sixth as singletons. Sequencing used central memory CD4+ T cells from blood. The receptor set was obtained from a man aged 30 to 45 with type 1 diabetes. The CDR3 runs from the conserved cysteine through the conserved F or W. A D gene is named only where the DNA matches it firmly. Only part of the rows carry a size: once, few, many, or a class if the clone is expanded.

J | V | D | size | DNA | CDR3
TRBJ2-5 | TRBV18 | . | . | TGTGCCAGCTCACCGCAAGCGGAGACCCAGTACTTC | CASSPQAETQYF
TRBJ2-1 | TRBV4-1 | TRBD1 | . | TGCGCCAGCAGCCCCCAGGGGGATAGAAATGAGCAGTTCTTC | CASSPQGDRNEQFF
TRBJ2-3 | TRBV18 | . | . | TGTGCCAGCTCACCAAGTAGACAGAGCACAGATACGCAGTATTTT | CASSPSRQSTDTQYF
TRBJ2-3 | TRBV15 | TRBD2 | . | TGTGCCACCAGCAGAAATAGCGGGAGCACAGATACGCAGTATTTT | CATSRNSGSTDTQYF
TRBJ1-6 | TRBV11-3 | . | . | TGTGCCAGCAGCTTAGATCAAGCCGGCAGCTCCTATAATTCACCCCTCCACTTT | CASSLDQAGSSYNSPLHF
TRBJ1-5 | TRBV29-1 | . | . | TGCAGCGTTGTAGCGAAGGGGGGGCCCCAGCATTTT | CSVVAKGGPQHF
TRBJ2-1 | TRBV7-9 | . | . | TGTGCCAGCAGCTCCCCGGGCGCCAGGCAGTTCTTC | CASSSPGARQFF
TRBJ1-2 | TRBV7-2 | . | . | TGTGCCAGCAGCTTAGTGGGACGCTTCTATGGCTACACCTTC | CASSLVGRFYGYTF
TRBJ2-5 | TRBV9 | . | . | TGTGCCAGCAACCCGGGACCCTCAAGCTTAGAAGAGACCCAGTACTTC | CASNPGPSSLEETQYF
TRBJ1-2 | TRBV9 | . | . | TGTGCCAGCAGCGTAGAACAGGGAGATGGCTACACCTTC | CASSVEQGDGYTF
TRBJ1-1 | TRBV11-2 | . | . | TGTGCCAGCATCTCAGCTCCCGGGAACACTGAAGCTTTCTTT | CASISAPGNTEAFF
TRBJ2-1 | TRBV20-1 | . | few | TGCAGTGCTAGTTCGAGCCATGAGCAGTTCTTC | CSASSSHEQFF
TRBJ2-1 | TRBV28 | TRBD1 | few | TGTGCCAGCCGACAGGGTAATAACAATGAGCAGTTCTTC | CASRQGNNNEQFF
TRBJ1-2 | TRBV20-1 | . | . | TGCAGTGCTAGAGACTCCTATGGCTACACCTTC | CSARDSYGYTF
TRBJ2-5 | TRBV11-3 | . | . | TGTGCCAGCAGCCCGAGAGGAGAGACCCAGTACTTC | CASSPRGETQYF
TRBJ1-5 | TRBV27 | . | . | TGTGCCAGCAGTTTGAGCGGCCAGTTGCGCAATCAGCCCCAGCATTTT | CASSLSGQLRNQPQHF
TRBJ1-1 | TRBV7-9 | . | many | TGTGCCAGCAGCTTTGACAGAGTGAACACTGAAGCTTTCTTT | CASSFDRVNTEAFF
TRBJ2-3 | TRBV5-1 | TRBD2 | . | TGCGCCAGCAGCTTTCCCTCCAGCGGGGGAGGAGATACGCAGTATTTT | CASSFPSSGGGDTQYF
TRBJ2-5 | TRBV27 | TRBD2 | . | TGTGCCAGCAGTTTATGGGCTAGCGGGGGACAAGAGACCCAGTACTTC | CASSLWASGGQETQYF
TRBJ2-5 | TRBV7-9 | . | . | TGTGCCAGCAGCTCCCTCGACCGAGGGCATGGGCAAGAGACCCAGTACTTC | CASSSLDRGHGQETQYF
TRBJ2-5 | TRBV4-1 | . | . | TGCGCCAGCAGCGTTCGGATTGACGTGGAGACCCAGTACTTC | CASSVRIDVETQYF
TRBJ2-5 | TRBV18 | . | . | TGTGCCAGCTCACCACTGGGCGAGCAAGAGACCCAGTACTTC | CASSPLGEQETQYF
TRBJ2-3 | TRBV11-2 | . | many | TGTGCCAGCAGCCCTCGACTACTTCGCACAGATACGCAGTATTTT | CASSPRLLRTDTQYF
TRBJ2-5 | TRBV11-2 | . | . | TGTGCCAGCAGTCTTGGGACGGCCCAAGAGACCCAGTACTTC | CASSLGTAQETQYF
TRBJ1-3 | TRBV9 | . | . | TGTGCCAGCAGCGCTGGGGCGGACGGCGGAAACACCATATATTTT | CASSAGADGGNTIYF
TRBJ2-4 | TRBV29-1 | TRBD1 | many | TGCAGCGTTGGAGTGGGACAGGGAAACATTCAGTACTTC | CSVGVGQGNIQYF
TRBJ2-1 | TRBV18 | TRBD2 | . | TGTGCCAGCTCACGTGGGACTACTTCGACCGTAGAGCAGTTCTTC | CASSRGTTSTVEQFF
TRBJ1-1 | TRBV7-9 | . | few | TGTGCCAGCAGCTTGTTTCGGGGTAACACTGAAGCTTTCTTT | CASSLFRGNTEAFF
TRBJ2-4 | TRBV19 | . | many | TGTGCCAGTAGTCGTGCGACAGGATTTGGGAAAAACATTCAGTACTTC | CASSRATGFGKNIQYF
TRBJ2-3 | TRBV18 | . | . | TGTGCCAGCTCACCGGAAACAGATACGCAGTATTTT | CASSPETDTQYF
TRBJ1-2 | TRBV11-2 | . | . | TGTGCCAGCAGCTTCGCCTTCAACGGCGGCTACACCTTC | CASSFAFNGGYTF
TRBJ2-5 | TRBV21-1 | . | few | TGTGCCAGCAGCAAAGTTCAAGCGGGGGGTTGTGAGACCCAGTACTTC | CASSKVQAGGCETQYF